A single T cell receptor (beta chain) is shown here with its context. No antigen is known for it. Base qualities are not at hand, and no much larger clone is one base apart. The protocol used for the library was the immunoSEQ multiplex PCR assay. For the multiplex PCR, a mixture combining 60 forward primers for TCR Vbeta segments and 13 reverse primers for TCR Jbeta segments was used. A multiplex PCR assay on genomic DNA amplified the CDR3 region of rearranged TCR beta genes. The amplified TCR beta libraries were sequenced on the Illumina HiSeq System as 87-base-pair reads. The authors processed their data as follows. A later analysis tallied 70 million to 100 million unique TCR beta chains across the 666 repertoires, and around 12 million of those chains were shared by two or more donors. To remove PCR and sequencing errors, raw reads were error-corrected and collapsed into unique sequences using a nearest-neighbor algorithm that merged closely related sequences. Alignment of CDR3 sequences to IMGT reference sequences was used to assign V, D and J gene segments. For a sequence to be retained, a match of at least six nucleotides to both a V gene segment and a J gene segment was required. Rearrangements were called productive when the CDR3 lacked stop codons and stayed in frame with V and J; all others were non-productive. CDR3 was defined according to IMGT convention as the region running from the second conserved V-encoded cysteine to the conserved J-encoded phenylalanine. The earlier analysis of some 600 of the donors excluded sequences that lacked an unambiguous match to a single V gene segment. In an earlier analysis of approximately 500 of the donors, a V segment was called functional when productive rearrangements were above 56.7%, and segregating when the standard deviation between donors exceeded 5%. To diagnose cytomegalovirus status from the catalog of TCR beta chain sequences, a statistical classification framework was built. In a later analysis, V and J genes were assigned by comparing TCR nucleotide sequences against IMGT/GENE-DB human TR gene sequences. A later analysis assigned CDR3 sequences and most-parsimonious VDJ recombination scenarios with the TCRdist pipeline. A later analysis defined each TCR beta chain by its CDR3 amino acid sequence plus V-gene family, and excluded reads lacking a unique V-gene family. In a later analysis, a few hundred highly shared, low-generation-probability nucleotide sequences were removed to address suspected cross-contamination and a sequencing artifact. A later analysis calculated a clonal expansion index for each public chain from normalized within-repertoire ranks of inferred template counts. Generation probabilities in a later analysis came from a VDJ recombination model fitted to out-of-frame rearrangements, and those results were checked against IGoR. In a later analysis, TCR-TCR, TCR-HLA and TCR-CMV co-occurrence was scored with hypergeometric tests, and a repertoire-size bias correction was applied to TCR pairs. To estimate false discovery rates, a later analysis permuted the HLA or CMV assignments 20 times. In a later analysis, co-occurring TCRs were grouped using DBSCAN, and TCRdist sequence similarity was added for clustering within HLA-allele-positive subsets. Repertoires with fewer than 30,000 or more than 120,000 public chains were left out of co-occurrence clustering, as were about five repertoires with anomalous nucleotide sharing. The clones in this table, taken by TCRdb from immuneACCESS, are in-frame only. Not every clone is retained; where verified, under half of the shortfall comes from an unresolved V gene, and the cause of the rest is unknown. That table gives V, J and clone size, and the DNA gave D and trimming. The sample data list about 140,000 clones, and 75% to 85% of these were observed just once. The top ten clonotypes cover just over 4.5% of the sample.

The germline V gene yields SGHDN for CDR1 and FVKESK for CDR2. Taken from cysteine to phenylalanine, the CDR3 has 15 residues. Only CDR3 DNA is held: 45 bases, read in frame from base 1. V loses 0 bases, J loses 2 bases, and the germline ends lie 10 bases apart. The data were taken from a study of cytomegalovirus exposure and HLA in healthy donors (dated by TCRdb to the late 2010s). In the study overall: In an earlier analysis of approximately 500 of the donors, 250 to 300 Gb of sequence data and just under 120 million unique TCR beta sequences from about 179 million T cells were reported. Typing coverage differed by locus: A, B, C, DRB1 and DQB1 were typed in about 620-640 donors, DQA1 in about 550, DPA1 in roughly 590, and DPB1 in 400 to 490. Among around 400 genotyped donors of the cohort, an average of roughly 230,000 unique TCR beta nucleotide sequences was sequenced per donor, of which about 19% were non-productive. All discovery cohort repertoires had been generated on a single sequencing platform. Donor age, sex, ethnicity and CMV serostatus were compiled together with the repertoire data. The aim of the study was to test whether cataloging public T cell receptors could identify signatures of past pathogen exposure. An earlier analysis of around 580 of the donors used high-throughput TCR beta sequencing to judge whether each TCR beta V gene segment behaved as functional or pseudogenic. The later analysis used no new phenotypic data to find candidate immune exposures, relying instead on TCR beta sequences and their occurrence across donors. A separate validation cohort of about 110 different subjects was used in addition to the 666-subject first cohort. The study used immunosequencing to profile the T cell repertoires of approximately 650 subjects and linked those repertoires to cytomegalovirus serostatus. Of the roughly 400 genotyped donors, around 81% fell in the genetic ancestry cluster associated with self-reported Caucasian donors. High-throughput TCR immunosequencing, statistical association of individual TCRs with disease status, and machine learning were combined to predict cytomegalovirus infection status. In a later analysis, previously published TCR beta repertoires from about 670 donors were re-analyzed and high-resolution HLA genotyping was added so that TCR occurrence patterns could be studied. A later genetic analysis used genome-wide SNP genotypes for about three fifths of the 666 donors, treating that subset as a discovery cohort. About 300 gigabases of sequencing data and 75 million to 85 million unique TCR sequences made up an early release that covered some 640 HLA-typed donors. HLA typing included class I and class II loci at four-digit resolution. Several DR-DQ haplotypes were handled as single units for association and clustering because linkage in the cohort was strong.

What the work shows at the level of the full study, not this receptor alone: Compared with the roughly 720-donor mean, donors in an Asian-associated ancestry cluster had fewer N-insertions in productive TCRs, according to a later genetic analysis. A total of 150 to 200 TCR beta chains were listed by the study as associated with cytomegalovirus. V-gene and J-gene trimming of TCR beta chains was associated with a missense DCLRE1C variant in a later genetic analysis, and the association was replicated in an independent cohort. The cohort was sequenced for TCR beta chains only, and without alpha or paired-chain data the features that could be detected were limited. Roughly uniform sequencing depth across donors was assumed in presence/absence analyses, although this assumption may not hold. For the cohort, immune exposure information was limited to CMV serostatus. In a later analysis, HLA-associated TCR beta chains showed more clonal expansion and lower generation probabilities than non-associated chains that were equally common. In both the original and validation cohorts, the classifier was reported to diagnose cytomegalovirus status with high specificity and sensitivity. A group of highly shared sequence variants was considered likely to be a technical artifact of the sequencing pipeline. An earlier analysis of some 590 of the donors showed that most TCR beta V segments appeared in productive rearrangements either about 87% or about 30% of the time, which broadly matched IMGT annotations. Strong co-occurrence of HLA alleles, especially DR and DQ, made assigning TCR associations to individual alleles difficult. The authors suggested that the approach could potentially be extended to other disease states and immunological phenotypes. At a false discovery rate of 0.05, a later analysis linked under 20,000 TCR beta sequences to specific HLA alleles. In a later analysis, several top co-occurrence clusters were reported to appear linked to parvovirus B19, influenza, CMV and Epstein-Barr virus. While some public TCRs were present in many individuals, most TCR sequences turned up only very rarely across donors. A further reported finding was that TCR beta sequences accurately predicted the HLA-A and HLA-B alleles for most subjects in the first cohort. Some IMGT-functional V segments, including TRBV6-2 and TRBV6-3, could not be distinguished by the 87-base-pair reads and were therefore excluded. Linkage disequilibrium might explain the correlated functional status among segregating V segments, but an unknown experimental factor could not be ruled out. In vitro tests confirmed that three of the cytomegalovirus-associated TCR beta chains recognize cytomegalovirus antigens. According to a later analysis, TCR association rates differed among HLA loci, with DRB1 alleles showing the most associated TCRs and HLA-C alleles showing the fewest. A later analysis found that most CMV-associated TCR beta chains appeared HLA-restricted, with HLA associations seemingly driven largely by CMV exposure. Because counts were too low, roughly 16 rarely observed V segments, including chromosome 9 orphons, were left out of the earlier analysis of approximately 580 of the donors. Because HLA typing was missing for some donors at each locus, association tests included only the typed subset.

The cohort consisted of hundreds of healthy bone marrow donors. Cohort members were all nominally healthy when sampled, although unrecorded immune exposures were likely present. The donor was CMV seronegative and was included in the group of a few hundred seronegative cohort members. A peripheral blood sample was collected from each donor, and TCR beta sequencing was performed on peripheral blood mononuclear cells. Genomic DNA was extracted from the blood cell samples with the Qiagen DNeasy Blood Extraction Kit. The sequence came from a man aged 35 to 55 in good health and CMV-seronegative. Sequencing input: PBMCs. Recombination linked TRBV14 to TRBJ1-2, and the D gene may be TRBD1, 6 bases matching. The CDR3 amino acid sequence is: CASSQDQGRNYGYTF. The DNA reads TGTGCCAGCAGCCAAGACCAGGGGCGGAACTATGGCTACACCTTC. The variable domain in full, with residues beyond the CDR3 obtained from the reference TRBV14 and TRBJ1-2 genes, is EAGVTQFPSHSVIEKGQTVTLRCDPISGHDNLYWYRRVMGKEIKFLLHFVKESKQDESGMPNNRFLAERTGGTYSTLKVQPAELEDSGVYFCASSQDQGRNYGYTFGSGTRLTVV.